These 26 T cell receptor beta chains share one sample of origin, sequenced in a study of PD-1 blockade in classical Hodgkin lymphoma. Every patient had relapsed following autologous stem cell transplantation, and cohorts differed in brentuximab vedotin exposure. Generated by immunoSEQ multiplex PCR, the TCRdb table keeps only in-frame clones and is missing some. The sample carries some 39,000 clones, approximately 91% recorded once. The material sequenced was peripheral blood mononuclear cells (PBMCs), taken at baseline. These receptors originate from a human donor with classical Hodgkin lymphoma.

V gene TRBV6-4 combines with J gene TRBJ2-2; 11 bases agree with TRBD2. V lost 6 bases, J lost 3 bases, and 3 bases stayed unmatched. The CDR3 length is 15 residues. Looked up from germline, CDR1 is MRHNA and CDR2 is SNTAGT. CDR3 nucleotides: TGTGCCAGCAGACTAGCGGGGGCTTACACCGGGGAGCTGTTTTTT. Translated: CASRLAGAYTGELFF.

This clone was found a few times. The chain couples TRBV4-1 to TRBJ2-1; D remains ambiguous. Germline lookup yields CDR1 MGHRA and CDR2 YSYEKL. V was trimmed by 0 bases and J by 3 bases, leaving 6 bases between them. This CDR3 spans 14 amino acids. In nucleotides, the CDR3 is TGCGCCAGCAGCCAAGATACCCACTACAATGAGCAGTTCTTC. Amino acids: CASSQDTHYNEQFF.

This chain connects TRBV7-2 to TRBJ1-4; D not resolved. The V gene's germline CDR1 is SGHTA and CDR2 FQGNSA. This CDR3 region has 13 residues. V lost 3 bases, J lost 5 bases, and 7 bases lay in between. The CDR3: CASSFWGNEKLFF. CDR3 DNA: TGTGCCAGCAGCTTCTGGGGAAATGAAAAACTGTTTTTT.

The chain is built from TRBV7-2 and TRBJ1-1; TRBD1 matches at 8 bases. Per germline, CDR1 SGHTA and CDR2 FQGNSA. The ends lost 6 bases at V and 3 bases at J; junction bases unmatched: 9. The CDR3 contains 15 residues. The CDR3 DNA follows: TGTGCCAGCAGGGCCCCGACAGGGGAATACACTGAAGCTTTCTTT. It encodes CASRAPTGEYTEAFF.

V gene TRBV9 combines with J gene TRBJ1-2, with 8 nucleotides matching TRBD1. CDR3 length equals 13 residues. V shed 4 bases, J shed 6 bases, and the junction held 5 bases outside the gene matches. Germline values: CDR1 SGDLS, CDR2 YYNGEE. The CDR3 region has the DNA TGTGCCAGCAGCCTCAGGACAGGGAATGGCTACACCTTC. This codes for CASSLRTGNGYTF.

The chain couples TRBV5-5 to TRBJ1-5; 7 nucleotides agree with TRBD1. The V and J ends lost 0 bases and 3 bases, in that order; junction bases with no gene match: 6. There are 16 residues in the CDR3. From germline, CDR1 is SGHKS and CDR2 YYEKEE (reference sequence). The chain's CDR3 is CASSLGRTGYNQPQHF. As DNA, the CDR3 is TGTGCCAGCAGCTTGGGCCGGACAGGTTACAATCAGCCCCAGCATTTT. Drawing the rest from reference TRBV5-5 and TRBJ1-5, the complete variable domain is DAGVTQSPTHLIKTRGQQVTLRCSPISGHKSVSWYQQVLGQGPQFIFQYYEKEERGRGNFPDRFSARQFPNYSSELNVNALLLGDSALYLCASSLGRTGYNQPQHFGDGTRLSIL.

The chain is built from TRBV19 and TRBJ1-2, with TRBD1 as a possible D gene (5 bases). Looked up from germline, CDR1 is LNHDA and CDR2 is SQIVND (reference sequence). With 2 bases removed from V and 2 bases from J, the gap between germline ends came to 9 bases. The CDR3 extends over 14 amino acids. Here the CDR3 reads CASSILRQNYGYTF. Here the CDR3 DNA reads TGTGCCAGTAGTATACTTCGACAGAACTATGGCTACACCTTC. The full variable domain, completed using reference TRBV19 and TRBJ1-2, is DGGITQSPKYLFRKEGQNVTLSCEQNLNHDAMYWYRQDPGQGLRLIYYSQIVNDFQKGDIAEGYSVSREKKESFPLTVTSAQKNPTAFYLCASSILRQNYGYTFGSGTRLTVV.

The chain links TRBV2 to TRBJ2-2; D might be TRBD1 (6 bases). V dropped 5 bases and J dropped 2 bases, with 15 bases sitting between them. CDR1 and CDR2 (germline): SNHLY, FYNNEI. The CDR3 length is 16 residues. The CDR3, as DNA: TGTGCCAGCAGTACAGGGTTCCCCCGCAACACCGGGGAGCTGTTTTTT. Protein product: CASSTGFPRNTGELFF.

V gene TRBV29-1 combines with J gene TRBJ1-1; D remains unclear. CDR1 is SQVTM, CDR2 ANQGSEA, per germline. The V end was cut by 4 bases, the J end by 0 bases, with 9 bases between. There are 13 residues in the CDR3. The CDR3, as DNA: TGCAGCGTTGCCAGTCGGCTGAACACTGAAGCTTTCTTT. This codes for CSVASRLNTEAFF.

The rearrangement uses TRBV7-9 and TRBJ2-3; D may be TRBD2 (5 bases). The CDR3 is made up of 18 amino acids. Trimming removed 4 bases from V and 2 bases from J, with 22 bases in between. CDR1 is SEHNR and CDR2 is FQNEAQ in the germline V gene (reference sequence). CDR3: CASSSRTQMGAITDTQYF. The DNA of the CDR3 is TGTGCCAGCAGCTCGAGGACCCAAATGGGAGCGATCACAGATACGCAGTATTTT.

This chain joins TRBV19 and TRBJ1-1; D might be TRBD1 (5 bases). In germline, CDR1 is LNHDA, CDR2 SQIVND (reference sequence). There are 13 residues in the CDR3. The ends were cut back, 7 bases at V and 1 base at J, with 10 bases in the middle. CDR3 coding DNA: TGTGCCAGTACCTGGACACAGAACACTGAAGCTTTCTTT. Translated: CASTWTQNTEAFF.

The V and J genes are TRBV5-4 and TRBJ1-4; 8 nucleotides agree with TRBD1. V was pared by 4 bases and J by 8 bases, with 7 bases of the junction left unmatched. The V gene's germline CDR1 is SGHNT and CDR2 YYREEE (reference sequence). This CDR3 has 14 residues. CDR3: CASSPDRGGEKLFF. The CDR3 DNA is TGTGCCAGCAGCCCCGACAGGGGTGGCGAAAAACTGTTTTTT.

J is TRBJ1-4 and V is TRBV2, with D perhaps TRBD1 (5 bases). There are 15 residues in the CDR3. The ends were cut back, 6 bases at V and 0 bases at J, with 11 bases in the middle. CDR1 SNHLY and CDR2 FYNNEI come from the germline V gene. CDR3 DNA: TGTGCCAGCAGGGACATCCGAGCAACTAATGAAAAACTGTTTTTT. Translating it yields CASRDIRATNEKLFF.

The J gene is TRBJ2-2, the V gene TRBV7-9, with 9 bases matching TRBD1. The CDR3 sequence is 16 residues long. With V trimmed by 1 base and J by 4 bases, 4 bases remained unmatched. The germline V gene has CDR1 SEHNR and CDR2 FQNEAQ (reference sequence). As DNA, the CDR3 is TGTGCCAGCAGCTTAGGTGCGGGACAGGGCACCGGGGAGCTGTTTTTT. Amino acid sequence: CASSLGAGQGTGELFF.

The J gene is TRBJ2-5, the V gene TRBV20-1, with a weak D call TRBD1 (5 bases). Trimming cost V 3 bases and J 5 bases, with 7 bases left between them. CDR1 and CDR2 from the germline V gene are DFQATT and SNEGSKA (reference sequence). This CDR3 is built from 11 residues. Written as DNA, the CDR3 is TGCAGTGCTAGCGCAGGGGAGACCCAGTACTTC. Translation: CSASAGETQYF.

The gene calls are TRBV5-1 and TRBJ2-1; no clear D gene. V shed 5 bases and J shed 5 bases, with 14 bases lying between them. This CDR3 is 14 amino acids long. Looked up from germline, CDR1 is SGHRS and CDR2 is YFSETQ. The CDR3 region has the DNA TGCGCCAGCAGACAAGTCCCACCCAACAATGAGCAGTTCTTC. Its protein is CASRQVPPNNEQFF.

The CDR3 sequence: CASSPWDWGLNEQFF. The DNA of the CDR3 is TGTGCCAGCAGCCCCTGGGACTGGGGGCTCAATGAGCAGTTCTTC. The chain carries TRBV14 and TRBJ2-1; D possibly uses TRBD1 or TRBD2 (6 bases each). The CDR3 is 15 residues long. Per germline, CDR1 SGHDN and CDR2 FVKESK. V was trimmed by 4 bases and J by 6 bases, leaving 16 bases between them.

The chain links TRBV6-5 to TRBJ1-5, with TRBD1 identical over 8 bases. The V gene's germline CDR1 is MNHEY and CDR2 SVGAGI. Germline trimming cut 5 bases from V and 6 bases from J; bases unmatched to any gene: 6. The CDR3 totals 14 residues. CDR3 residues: CASSSTGGGQPQHF. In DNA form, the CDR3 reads TGTGCCAGCAGTAGTACAGGGGGTGGTCAGCCCCAGCATTTT.

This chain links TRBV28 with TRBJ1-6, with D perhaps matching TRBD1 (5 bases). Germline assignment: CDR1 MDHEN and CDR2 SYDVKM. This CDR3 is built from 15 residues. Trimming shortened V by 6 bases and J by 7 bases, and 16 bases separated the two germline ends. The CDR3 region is CASRDGGSRNSPLHF. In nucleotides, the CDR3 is TGTGCCAGCAGAGACGGGGGGTCCCGGAATTCACCCCTCCACTTT.

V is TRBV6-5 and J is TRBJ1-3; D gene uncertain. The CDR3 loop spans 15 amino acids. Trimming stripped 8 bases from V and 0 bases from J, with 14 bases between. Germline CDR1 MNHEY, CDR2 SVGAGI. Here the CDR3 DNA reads TGTGCCAGCGTGGCCGGACCGAACTCTGGAAACACCATATATTTT. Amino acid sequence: CASVAGPNSGNTIYF.

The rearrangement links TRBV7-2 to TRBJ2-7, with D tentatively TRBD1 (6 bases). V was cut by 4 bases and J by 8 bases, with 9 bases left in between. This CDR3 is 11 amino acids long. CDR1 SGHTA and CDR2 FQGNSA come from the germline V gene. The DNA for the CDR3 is TGTGCCAGCAGCTCGGGGACAAAGCAGTACTTC. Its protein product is CASSSGTKQYF.

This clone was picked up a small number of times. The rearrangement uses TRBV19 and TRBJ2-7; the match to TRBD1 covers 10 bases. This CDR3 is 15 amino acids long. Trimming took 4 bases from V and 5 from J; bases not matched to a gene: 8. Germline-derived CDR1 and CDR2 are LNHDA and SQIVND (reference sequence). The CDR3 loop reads CASSTGTGVINEQYF. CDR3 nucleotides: TGTGCCAGTAGTACTGGGACAGGGGTGATCAACGAGCAGTACTTC.

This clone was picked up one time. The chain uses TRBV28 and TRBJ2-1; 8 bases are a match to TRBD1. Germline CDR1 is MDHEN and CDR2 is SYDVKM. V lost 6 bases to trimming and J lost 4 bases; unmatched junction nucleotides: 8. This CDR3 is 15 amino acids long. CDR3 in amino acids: CASSPRGRWYNEQFF. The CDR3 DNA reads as TGTGCCAGCAGCCCCAGGGGGCGTTGGTACAATGAGCAGTTCTTC.

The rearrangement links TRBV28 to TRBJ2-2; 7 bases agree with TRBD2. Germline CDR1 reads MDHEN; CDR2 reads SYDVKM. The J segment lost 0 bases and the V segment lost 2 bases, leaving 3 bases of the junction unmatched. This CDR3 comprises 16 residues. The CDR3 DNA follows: TGTGCCAGCAGTTTAGCTAGCGGCGCGAACACCGGGGAGCTGTTTTTT. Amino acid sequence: CASSLASGANTGELFF.

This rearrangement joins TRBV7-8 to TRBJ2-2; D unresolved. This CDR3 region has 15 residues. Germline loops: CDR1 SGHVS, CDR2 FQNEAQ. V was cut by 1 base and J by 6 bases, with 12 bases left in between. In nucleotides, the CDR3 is TGTGCCAGCAGCTTAGGACGGCGAATGGCCGGGGAGCTGTTTTTT. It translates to CASSLGRRMAGELFF.

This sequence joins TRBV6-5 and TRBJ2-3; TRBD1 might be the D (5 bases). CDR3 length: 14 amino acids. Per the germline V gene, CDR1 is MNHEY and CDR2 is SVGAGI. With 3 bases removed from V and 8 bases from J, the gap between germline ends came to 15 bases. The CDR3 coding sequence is TGTGCCAGCAGTTATATGCTCGCAGGGTCTACGCAGTATTTT. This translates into CASSYMLAGSTQYF.